This is a list of T cell receptor beta chains from one sample in a study of control samples from healthy donors and cancer patients. Profiled with immunoSEQ multiplex PCR; TCRdb holds only in-frame clones, not every one. The sample holds roughly 100,000 clones, roughly 92% seen once. What was sequenced was blood. All receptors derive from a human donor in good health. The donor label of this sample is uncertain. Each CDR3 is given with its conserved first and last residue. D genes are given only for firm matches. Only part of the rows carry a size: once, few, many, or a class if the clone is expanded.

d_call	clone_size	v_call	j_call	cdr3_aa	cdr3_nt
TRBD1	NA	TRBV12-3/TRBV12-4	TRBJ1-2	CASSLGQGYGYTF	TGTGCCAGCAGTTTAGGACAGGGCTATGGCTACACCTTC
TRBD1	NA	TRBV19	TRBJ1-2	CASRTPGGYIYTF	TGTGCCAGTAGGACGCCAGGGGGTTATATCTACACCTTC
TRBD1	NA	TRBV6-5	TRBJ1-2	CASSFPGQGSGYTF	TGTGCCAGCAGCTTTCCGGGACAGGGGAGCGGCTACACCTTC
TRBD2	NA	TRBV11-3	TRBJ2-7	CASWPPPSGGAVLYEQYF	TGTGCCAGCTGGCCCCCCCCCAGCGGGGGGGCCGTATTGTACGAGCAGTACTTC
NA	NA	TRBV6-5	TRBJ1-4	CASKLQGTGVGKLFF	TGTGCCAGCAAACTCCAGGGGACTGGTGTAGGGAAACTGTTTTTT
TRBD1	NA	TRBV5-4	TRBJ1-1	CASSAGQVNTEAFF	TGTGCCAGCAGCGCCGGACAGGTAAACACTGAAGCTTTCTTT
NA	NA	TRBV18	TRBJ1-6	CASSNDRSPLHF	TGTGCCAGCTCAAATGATCGTTCACCCCTCCACTTT
NA	NA	TRBV30	TRBJ2-1	CAWSPSQHNEQFF	TGTGCCTGGAGTCCATCCCAGCACAATGAGCAGTTCTTC
NA	NA	TRBV5-1	TRBJ1-3	CASSLGQAAGNTIYF	TGCGCCAGCAGCTTGGGACAGGCTGCTGGAAACACCATATATTTT
NA	NA	TRBV6-1	TRBJ1-1	CASSERAGWNTEAFF	TGTGCCAGCAGTGAAAGGGCCGGGTGGAACACTGAAGCTTTCTTT
NA	NA	TRBV3-1/TRBV3-2	TRBJ2-4	CASSQVNPGAGRENIQYF	TGTGCCAGCAGCCAAGTAAATCCAGGTGCCGGACGTGAAAACATTCAGTACTTC
NA	NA	TRBV12-3/TRBV12-4	TRBJ2-3	CASSLATQAQYF	TGTGCCAGCAGTTTAGCGACGCAGGCGCAGTATTTT
NA	NA	TRBV7-8	TRBJ1-2	CASSPRTAHGGYTF	TGTGCCAGCAGCCCTAGGACAGCTCACGGAGGCTACACCTTC
TRBD1	NA	TRBV5-6	TRBJ2-7	CASSLGTGGKEQYF	TGTGCCAGCAGCCTAGGGACAGGGGGGAAGGAGCAGTACTTC
NA	NA	TRBV14	TRBJ2-3	CASSLTDTQYF	TGTGCCAGCAGCCTGACAGATACGCAGTATTTT
NA	NA	TRBV7-2	TRBJ1-2	CASSLGGGRPGGYTF	TGTGCCAGCAGCTTAGGGGGAGGGAGGCCTGGCGGCTACACCTTC
TRBD2	NA	TRBV3-1/TRBV3-2	TRBJ2-1	CASSHPRASGIYNEQFF	TGTGCCAGCAGCCACCCCCGCGCCAGCGGGATTTACAATGAGCAGTTCTTC
NA	NA	TRBV6-2/TRBV6-3	TRBJ1-5	CASSYGHLNNQPQHF	TGTGCCAGCAGTTATGGACACCTTAACAATCAGCCCCAGCATTTT
NA	NA	TRBV7-2	TRBJ2-2	CASSLQQLNTGELFF	TGTGCCAGCAGCTTACAACAGCTTAACACCGGGGAGCTGTTTTTT
NA	NA	TRBV3-1/TRBV3-2	TRBJ2-6	CASSQRTLGANVLTF	TGTGCCAGCAGCCAAAGGACTCTCGGGGCCAACGTCCTGACTTTC
TRBD1	NA	TRBV5-4	TRBJ2-2	CASSLSQGARTGELFF	TGTGCCAGCAGCTTGTCTCAGGGGGCGCGCACCGGGGAGCTGTTTTTT
NA	NA	TRBV6-5	TRBJ1-6	CASKGSVNPNSPLHF	TGTGCCAGCAAGGGTTCCGTAAACCCTAATTCACCCCTCCACTTT
NA	NA	TRBV21-1	TRBJ1-1	CASSKAADMNTEAFF	TGTGCCAGCAGCAAAGCGGCAGACATGAACACTGAAGCTTTCTTT
NA	NA	TRBV6-5	TRBJ1-6	CACSKQINSPLHF	TGTGCCTGTTCGAAACAGATTAATTCACCCCTCCACTTT
TRBD1	NA	TRBV5-4	TRBJ1-6	CASSAGQGTYNSPLHF	TGTGCCAGCAGCGCCGGACAGGGAACTTATAATTCACCCCTCCACTTT
TRBD1	NA	TRBV19	TRBJ1-6	CASKTGTANSPLHF	TGTGCCAGCAAGACCGGGACAGCAAATTCACCCCTCCACTTT
NA	NA	TRBV6-5	TRBJ1-5	CASSHRVEGQPQHF	TGTGCCAGCAGTCACCGAGTCGAGGGTCAGCCCCAGCATTTT
TRBD1	NA	TRBV5-1	TRBJ2-4	CASRTTGTGANIQYF	TGCGCCAGCAGGACGACCGGGACAGGGGCTAACATTCAGTACTTC
TRBD1	few	TRBV12-5	TRBJ1-5	CASGTTPDRGYQPQHF	TGTGCTAGTGGTACGACTCCGGACAGGGGATATCAGCCCCAGCATTTT
NA	NA	TRBV6-1	TRBJ1-5	CASSESTGPHQPQHF	TGTGCCAGCAGTGAGAGTACCGGGCCACATCAGCCCCAGCATTTT
NA	few	TRBV15	TRBJ1-5	CATSRETGPQHF	TGTGCCACCAGCAGAGAGACAGGGCCCCAGCATTTT
NA	NA	TRBV5-1	TRBJ2-3	CASSLRRSPDTQYF	TGCGCCAGCAGCTTGAGGAGGTCCCCAGATACGCAGTATTTT
TRBD1	once	TRBV29-1	TRBJ1-1	CSVGQGETEAFF	TGCAGCGTTGGACAGGGGGAGACTGAAGCTTTCTTT
TRBD1	NA	TRBV5-6	TRBJ1-4	CASSLRDRDTNEKLFF	TGTGCCAGCAGCTTGAGGGACAGGGACACTAATGAAAAACTGTTTTTT
NA	NA	TRBV18	TRBJ2-1	CASSPVTGGFDEQFF	TGTGCCAGCTCACCAGTGACAGGCGGTTTCGATGAGCAGTTCTTC
TRBD2	NA	TRBV5-1	TRBJ2-5	CASSGRPSGGGDGTQYF	TGCGCCAGCAGCGGACGCCCTAGCGGGGGCGGCGATGGGACCCAGTACTTC
NA	NA	TRBV24-1	TRBJ2-3	CATSEAARTFTDTQYF	TGTGCCACCAGTGAGGCCGCGCGGACATTCACAGATACGCAGTATTTT
TRBD2	NA	TRBV7-9	TRBJ2-2	CASSLSSGGAPKLFF	TGTGCCAGCAGCCTTTCTAGCGGGGGGGCCCCAAAGCTGTTTTTT
TRBD1	NA	TRBV11-3	TRBJ2-5	CASSSDRGETQYF	TGTGCCAGCAGCTCCGACAGGGGAGAGACCCAGTACTTC
TRBD1	NA	TRBV5-6	TRBJ2-5	CASSLSPQGLQETQYF	TGTGCCAGCAGCTTGAGTCCACAGGGGTTGCAAGAGACCCAGTACTTC
NA	NA	TRBV5-5	TRBJ1-1	CASSSRGARVNTEAFF	TGTGCCAGCAGCTCGCGGGGGGCAAGGGTGAACACTGAAGCTTTCTTT
NA	NA	TRBV20-1	TRBJ2-7	CSASLGDEQYF	TGCAGTGCTAGTCTTGGCGACGAGCAGTACTTC
NA	NA	TRBV6-5	TRBJ1-3	CASSYGRQSSGNTIYF	TGTGCCAGCAGTTACGGGAGACAGAGCTCTGGAAACACCATATATTTT
TRBD1	NA	TRBV19	TRBJ2-7	CASSSRDRDYEQYF	TGTGCCAGTAGTTCCCGGGACAGGGACTACGAGCAGTACTTC
TRBD1	NA	TRBV4-2	TRBJ1-6	CASSLKVGGTGNSPLHF	TGTGCCAGCAGCCTAAAAGTGGGGGGGACAGGGAACTCACCCCTCCACTTT
NA	NA	TRBV19	TRBJ2-1	CASISTSTMIENEQFF	TGTGCCAGTATCTCAACCTCCACAATGATAGAAAATGAGCAGTTCTTC
NA	NA	TRBV20-1	TRBJ1-1	CSASPGSTNTEAFF	TGCAGTGCTAGTCCTGGCTCCACGAACACTGAAGCTTTCTTT